A selection of T cell receptor beta chains follows, all from one sample in a study of blood T cell repertoires in COVID-19. This table comes from immunoSEQ multiplex PCR, and its TCRdb copy is limited to in-frame clones, with some not included. This sample has around 70,000 clones; roughly 88% occur once, and the top ten carry about 8%. The sequencing sample was made of peripheral blood. These receptor sequences come from a man between 25 and 39 years old with acute or convalescent COVID-19. Both conserved end residues are part of each CDR3. Fields, in order: D gene, V gene, clone size, J gene, CDR3 protein, CDR3 DNA. The D gene is left open where the match is weak. Clone size is stated in some rows and not others, as once, few, many or a class when expanded.

NA,TRBV18,NA,TRBJ1-4,CASRSSATNEKLFF,TGTGCCAGCCGGAGCAGTGCAACTAATGAAAAACTGTTTTTT
NA,TRBV28,NA,TRBJ2-5,CASRITQGDQYF,TGTGCCAGCAGAATCACCCAAGGAGACCAGTACTTC
NA,TRBV27,NA,TRBJ2-2,CASSLGGDTGELFF,TGTGCCAGCAGTCTAGGGGGGGACACCGGGGAGCTGTTTTTT
TRBD2,TRBV7-9,NA,TRBJ2-1,CASSFRLAGGVDEQFF,TGTGCCAGCAGCTTCCGACTCGCGGGGGGGGTGGATGAGCAGTTCTTC
TRBD1,TRBV6-5,NA,TRBJ1-2,CASSWTGAGNYGYTF,TGTGCCAGCAGTTGGACAGGGGCCGGTAACTATGGCTACACCTTC
NA,TRBV4-1,few,TRBJ2-7,CASSQTGGGRGSFEQYF,TGCGCCAGCAGCCAAACAGGCGGGGGCAGGGGATCTTTTGAGCAGTACTTC
NA,TRBV12-3/TRBV12-4,NA,TRBJ1-5,CASSRGGGQPQHF,TGTGCCAGCAGCCGAGGGGGGGGTCAGCCCCAGCATTTT
NA,TRBV4-3,NA,TRBJ1-5,CASSQESEEDPGDSNQPQHF,TGCGCCAGCAGCCAAGAGAGTGAGGAGGATCCGGGTGATAGCAATCAGCCCCAGCATTTT
NA,TRBV5-5,NA,TRBJ2-6,CASSSLSSGANVLTF,TGTGCCAGCAGCTCCCTCTCCTCTGGGGCCAACGTCCTGACTTTC
NA,TRBV28,NA,TRBJ2-3,CASRYRGGTDTQYF,TGTGCCAGCAGATACAGGGGAGGTACAGATACGCAGTATTTT
TRBD1,TRBV5-1,few,TRBJ1-1,CASSLGDLTGEAFF,TGCGCCAGCAGCTTGGGGGACCTGACAGGGGAAGCTTTCTTT
NA,TRBV7-2,NA,TRBJ2-7,CASSLTAPTYEQYF,TGTGCCAGCAGCTTAACTGCCCCAACCTACGAGCAGTACTTC
NA,TRBV4-3,once,TRBJ2-1,CASSQVARTYEQFF,TGCGCCAGCAGCCAAGTAGCCCGTACGTATGAGCAGTTCTTC
TRBD1,TRBV5-1,NA,TRBJ1-2,CASSSQGDYGYTF,TGCGCCAGCAGCTCCCAGGGGGACTATGGCTACACCTTC
NA,TRBV27,NA,TRBJ2-1,CASSLSYSTPGEQFF,TGTGCCAGCAGTTTATCGTACAGTACTCCCGGTGAGCAGTTCTTC
NA,TRBV12-5,NA,TRBJ1-1,CASAPGINTEAFF,TGTGCTAGTGCACCAGGTATTAACACTGAAGCTTTCTTT
NA,TRBV24-1,NA,TRBJ2-3,CATSDLGDSLTDTQYF,TGTGCCACCAGTGATTTAGGTGACAGCTTAACAGATACGCAGTATTTT
NA,TRBV7-8,once,TRBJ2-3,CASSLTQGWTDTQYF,TGTGCCAGCAGCTTAACCCAGGGTTGGACAGATACGCAGTATTTT
NA,TRBV6-5,NA,TRBJ2-1,CASSHRSSQWQFF,TGTGCCAGCAGCCACCGGTCGAGCCAATGGCAGTTCTTC
TRBD1,TRBV6-2/TRBV6-3,once,TRBJ1-6,CASSDQGQGNSPLHF,TGTGCCAGCAGTGACCAAGGACAGGGTAATTCACCCCTCCACTTT
NA,TRBV30,once,TRBJ2-1,CAQKSGEYNEQFF,TGTGCCCAGAAGTCGGGGGAATACAATGAGCAGTTCTTC
NA,TRBV30,NA,TRBJ1-1,CAWSGNRLNTEAFF,TGTGCCTGGAGTGGAAATAGACTAAACACTGAAGCTTTCTTT
NA,TRBV7-3,NA,TRBJ2-2,CASTSPNTGELFF,TGTGCCAGCACTAGCCCGAACACCGGGGAGCTGTTTTTT
TRBD1,TRBV7-9,NA,TRBJ1-4,CASSLRKGQGAEKLFF,TGTGCCAGCAGCTTACGGAAGGGACAGGGGGCGGAAAAACTGTTTTTT
NA,TRBV24-1,once,TRBJ2-6,CATSDPGYSGANVLTF,TGTGCCACCAGTGATCCAGGGTACTCTGGGGCCAACGTCCTGACTTTC
NA,TRBV5-1,NA,TRBJ2-2,CASSRGNTGELFF,TGCGCCAGCAGCCGCGGGAACACCGGGGAGCTGTTTTTT
NA,TRBV7-2,NA,TRBJ1-1,CASSFFMNLAEAFF,TGTGCCAGCAGCTTTTTCATGAATTTAGCTGAAGCTTTCTTT
TRBD1,TRBV10-1,NA,TRBJ2-3,CASSEGTGVLYF,TGCGCCAGCAGTGAGGGGACAGGGGTTCTGTATTTT
TRBD1,TRBV7-2,NA,TRBJ1-1,CASSLGTGALNTEAFF,TGTGCCAGCAGCTTAGGGACAGGGGCCCTGAACACTGAAGCTTTCTTT
NA,TRBV10-3,NA,TRBJ2-5,CAISERGPQETQYF,TGTGCCATCAGTGAACGAGGCCCGCAAGAGACCCAGTACTTC
TRBD2,TRBV18,NA,TRBJ2-7,CASSPRLAGPSYEQYF,TGTGCCAGCTCACCAAGGCTAGCGGGACCCTCTTACGAGCAGTACTTC
NA,TRBV5-1,NA,TRBJ1-6,CASSSGQINNSPLHF,TGCGCCAGCAGCTCCGGACAGATCAATAATTCACCCCTCCACTTT
NA,TRBV6-5,NA,TRBJ2-5,CASSPWKGPGETQYF,TGTGCCAGCAGTCCGTGGAAGGGGCCGGGAGAGACCCAGTACTTC
TRBD2,TRBV30,NA,TRBJ2-1,CAWSVTGGSYNEQFF,TGTGCCTGGAGTGTAACGGGAGGTTCCTACAATGAGCAGTTCTTC
NA,TRBV20-1,NA,TRBJ1-1,CSASPEGTEAFF,TGCAGTGCTAGTCCGGAGGGGACTGAAGCTTTCTTT
TRBD2,TRBV5-6,NA,TRBJ2-1,CASSYPRSGRRYNEQFF,TGTGCCAGCAGCTACCCGCGGAGCGGGAGGCGGTACAATGAGCAGTTCTTC
NA,TRBV19,NA,TRBJ2-2,CASSIDSRLAGELFF,TGTGCCAGTAGTATCGATTCCCGGCTAGCCGGGGAGCTGTTTTTT
NA,TRBV12-5,NA,TRBJ2-2,CASGLVLTGSIKELFF,TGTGCTAGTGGTTTGGTACTCACAGGGTCGATAAAGGAGCTGTTTTTT
TRBD1,TRBV7-2,NA,TRBJ1-6,CASSPRGDRGSPLHF,TGTGCCAGCAGCCCCAGAGGGGACAGGGGTTCACCCCTCCACTTT
NA,TRBV28,few,TRBJ1-2,CASSAGPDPDGYTF,TGTGCCAGCAGTGCAGGGCCCGACCCGGATGGCTACACCTTC
NA,TRBV29-1,NA,TRBJ2-3,CSVAMGGNPSTDTQYF,TGCAGCGTTGCGATGGGAGGAAACCCTAGCACAGATACGCAGTATTTT
NA,TRBV6-1,NA,TRBJ2-1,CASSESLRAGVDNEQFF,TGTGCCAGCAGTGAAAGTCTGAGGGCAGGGGTGGACAATGAGCAGTTCTTC
NA,TRBV3-1/TRBV3-2,few,TRBJ1-5,CASSQDRGNQPQHF,TGTGCCAGCAGCCAAGACAGGGGCAATCAGCCCCAGCATTTT
TRBD2,TRBV30,NA,TRBJ2-5,CAFYLPTSGRRTQYF,TGTGCCTTCTACCTTCCGACTAGCGGGAGGCGGACCCAGTACTTC
TRBD2,TRBV6-5,NA,TRBJ2-1,CASLAGGYNEQFF,TGTGCCAGCCTAGCGGGAGGGTACAATGAGCAGTTCTTC
TRBD2,TRBV9,NA,TRBJ2-3,CASSMGLNTDTQYF,TGTGCCAGCAGCATGGGACTAAACACAGATACGCAGTATTTT
NA,TRBV19,NA,TRBJ1-5,CASRAEPNQPQHF,TGTGCCAGTAGAGCGGAGCCGAATCAGCCCCAGCATTTT
NA,TRBV18,NA,TRBJ1-1,CASSPPGRTEAFF,TGTGCCAGCTCACCACCGGGGAGGACGGAAGCTTTCTTT